The sequence of this TCR beta chain was determined in a study of blood T cell repertoires in COVID-19. Study-wide context: Researchers got acute and convalescent COVID-19 samples from the United States, Italy and Spain.

After removal of 0 bases from V and 1 base from J, the junction contained 15 bases not matched to a gene. The CDR3 extends over 19 amino acids. CDR1 and CDR2 (germline): SGHRS, YFSETQ. Libraries were prepared by immunoSEQ multiplex PCR; TCRdb keeps only in-frame clonotypes and omits some of them. The repertoire holds roughly 160,000 clones, with 75% to 90% as singletons. The sample taken for sequencing was peripheral blood. The TCR comes from an older woman with acute or convalescent COVID-19. The V and J genes are TRBV5-1 and TRBJ1-2; 7 bases map to TRBD1. CDR3 amino acids: CASSLGSKGAIILNYGYTF. CDR3 DNA: TGCGCCAGCAGCTTGGGGAGCAAGGGGGCGATAATCCTTAACTATGGCTACACCTTC. Supplemented by reference TRBV5-1 and TRBJ1-2, the full variable domain reads KAGVTQTPRYLIKTRGQQVTLSCSPISGHRSVSWYQQTPGQGLQFLFEYFSETQRNKGNFPGRFSGRQFSNSRSEMNVSTLELGDSALYLCASSLGSKGAIILNYGYTFGSGTRLTVV.